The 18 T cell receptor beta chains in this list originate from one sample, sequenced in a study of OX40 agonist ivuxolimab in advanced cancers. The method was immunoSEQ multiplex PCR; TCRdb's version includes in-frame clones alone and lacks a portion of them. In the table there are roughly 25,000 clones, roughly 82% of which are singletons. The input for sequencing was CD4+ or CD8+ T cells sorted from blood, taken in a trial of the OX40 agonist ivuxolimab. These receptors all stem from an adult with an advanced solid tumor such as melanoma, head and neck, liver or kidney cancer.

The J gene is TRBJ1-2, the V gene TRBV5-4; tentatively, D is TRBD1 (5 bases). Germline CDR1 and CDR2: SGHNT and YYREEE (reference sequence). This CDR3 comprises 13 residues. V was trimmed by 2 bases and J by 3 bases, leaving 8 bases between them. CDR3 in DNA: TGTGCCAGCAGCTTATGGGGGGACTATGGCTACACCTTC. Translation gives CASSLWGDYGYTF.

The CDR3 sequence is CASSLLGVEQFF. CDR3 DNA: TGTGCCAGCAGCTTGTTGGGGGTTGAGCAGTTCTTC. This chain uses TRBV5-8 with TRBJ2-1, with D perhaps assigned TRBD1 or TRBD2 (5 bases each). The CDR3 covers 12 residues. V dropped 1 base and J dropped 9 bases, with 8 bases sitting between them. Germline V gene sequence: CDR1 SGHTS, CDR2 YDEGEE.

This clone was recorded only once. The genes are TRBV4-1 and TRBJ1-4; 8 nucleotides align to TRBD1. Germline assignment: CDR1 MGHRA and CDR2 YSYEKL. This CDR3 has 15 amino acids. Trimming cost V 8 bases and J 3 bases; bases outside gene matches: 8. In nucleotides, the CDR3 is TGCGCCAGCGCAGGGGGCTTATCGGCTAATGAAAAACTGTTTTTT. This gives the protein CASAGGLSANEKLFF.

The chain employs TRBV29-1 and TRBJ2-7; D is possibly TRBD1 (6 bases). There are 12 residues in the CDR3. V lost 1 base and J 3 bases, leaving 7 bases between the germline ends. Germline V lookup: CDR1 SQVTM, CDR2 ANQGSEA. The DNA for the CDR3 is TGCAGCGTTGAAGCAGGGGACTACGAGCAGTACTTC. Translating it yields CSVEAGDYEQYF.

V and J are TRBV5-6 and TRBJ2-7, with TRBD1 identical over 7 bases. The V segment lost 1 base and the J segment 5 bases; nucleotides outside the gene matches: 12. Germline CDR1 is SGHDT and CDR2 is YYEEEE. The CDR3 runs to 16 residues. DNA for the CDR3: TGTGCCAGCAGCTTGCTCTTCGAGACAGGGATCCACGAGCAGTACTTC. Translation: CASSLLFETGIHEQYF. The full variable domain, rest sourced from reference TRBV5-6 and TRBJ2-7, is DAGVTQSPTHLIKTRGQQVTLRCSPKSGHDTVSWYQQALGQGPQFIFQYYEEEERQRGNFPDRFSGHQFPNYSSELNVNALLLGDSALYLCASSLLFETGIHEQYFGPGTRLTVT.

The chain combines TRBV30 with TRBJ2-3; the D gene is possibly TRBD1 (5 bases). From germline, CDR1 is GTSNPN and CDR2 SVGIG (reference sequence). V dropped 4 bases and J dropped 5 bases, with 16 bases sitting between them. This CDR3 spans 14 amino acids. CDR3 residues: CAWNLLGAQDTQYF. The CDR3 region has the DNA TGTGCCTGGAATCTCTTAGGGGCGCAAGATACGCAGTATTTT.

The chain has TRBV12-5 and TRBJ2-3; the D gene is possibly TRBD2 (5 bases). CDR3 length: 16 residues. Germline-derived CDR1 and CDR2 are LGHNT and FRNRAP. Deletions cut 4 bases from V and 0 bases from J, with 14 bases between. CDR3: CASGSSRGRSTDTQYF. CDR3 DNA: TGTGCTAGTGGTTCGTCTCGCGGGCGGAGCACAGATACGCAGTATTTT.

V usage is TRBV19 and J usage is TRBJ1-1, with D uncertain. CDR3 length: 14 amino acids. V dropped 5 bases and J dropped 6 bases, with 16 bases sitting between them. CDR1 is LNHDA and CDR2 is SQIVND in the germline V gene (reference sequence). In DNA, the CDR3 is TGTGCCAGTAGTTTCCGGACTTCGGGCCCTGAAGCTTTCTTT. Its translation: CASSFRTSGPEAFF.

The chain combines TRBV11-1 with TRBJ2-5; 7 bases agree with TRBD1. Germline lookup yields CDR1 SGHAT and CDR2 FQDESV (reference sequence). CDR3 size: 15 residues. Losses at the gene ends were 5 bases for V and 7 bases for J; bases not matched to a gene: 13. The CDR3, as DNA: TGTGCCAGCAGCCCACCGGACAGGATAGGTTCGACCCAGTACTTC. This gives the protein CASSPPDRIGSTQYF.

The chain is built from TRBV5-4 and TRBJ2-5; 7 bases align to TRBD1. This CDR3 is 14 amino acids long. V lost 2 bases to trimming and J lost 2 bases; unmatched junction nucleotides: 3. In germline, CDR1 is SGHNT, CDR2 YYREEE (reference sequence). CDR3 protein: CASSLQGNQETQYF. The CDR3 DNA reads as TGTGCCAGCAGCTTACAGGGGAATCAAGAGACCCAGTACTTC. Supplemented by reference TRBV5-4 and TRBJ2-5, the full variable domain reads ETGVTQSPTHLIKTRGQQVTLRCSSQSGHNTVSWYQQALGQGPQFIFQYYREEENGRGNFPPRFSGLQFPNYSSELNVNALELDDSALYLCASSLQGNQETQYFGPGTRLLVL.

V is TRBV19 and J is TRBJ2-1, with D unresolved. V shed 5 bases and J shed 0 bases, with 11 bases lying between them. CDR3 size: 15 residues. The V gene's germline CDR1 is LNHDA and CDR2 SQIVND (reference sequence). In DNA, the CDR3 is TGTGCCAGTAGTTCACGCCTTAGCTCCTACAATGAGCAGTTCTTC. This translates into CASSSRLSSYNEQFF.

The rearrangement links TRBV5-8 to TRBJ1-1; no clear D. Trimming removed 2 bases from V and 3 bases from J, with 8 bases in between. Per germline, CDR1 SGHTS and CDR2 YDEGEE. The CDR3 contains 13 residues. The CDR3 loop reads CASSFPLDTEAFF. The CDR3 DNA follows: TGTGCCAGCAGCTTTCCCCTGGACACTGAAGCTTTCTTT.

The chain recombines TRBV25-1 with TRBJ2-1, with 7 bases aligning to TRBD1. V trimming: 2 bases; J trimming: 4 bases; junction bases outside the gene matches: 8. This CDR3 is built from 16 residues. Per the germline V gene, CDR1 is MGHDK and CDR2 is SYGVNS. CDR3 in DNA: TGTGCCAGCAGTGAAGGAGAGGGGGCGTCGTACAATGAGCAGTTCTTC. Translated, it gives CASSEGEGASYNEQFF. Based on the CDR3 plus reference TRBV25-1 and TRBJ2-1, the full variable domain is EADIYQTPRYLVIGTGKKITLECSQTMGHDKMYWYQQDPGMELHLIHYSYGVNSTEKGDLSSESTVSRIRTEHFPLTLESARPSHTSQYLCASSEGEGASYNEQFFGPGTRLTVL.

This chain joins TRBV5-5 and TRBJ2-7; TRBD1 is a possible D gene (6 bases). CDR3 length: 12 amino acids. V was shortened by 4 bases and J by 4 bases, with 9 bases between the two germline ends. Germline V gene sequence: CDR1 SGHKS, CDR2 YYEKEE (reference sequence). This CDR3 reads CASSTDRYEQYF. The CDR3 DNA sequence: TGTGCCAGCAGCACGGACAGATACGAGCAGTACTTC.

CDR3 DNA: TGTGCCAGCAGCCCCGACTCTAGCGGGGTTTACGAGCAGTACTTC. Its translation is CASSPDSSGVYEQYF. This chain connects TRBV11-2 to TRBJ2-7, with 9 bases lining up with TRBD2. The CDR3 is 15 residues long. Germline loops: CDR1 SGHAT, CDR2 FQNNGV. Losses at the gene ends were 5 bases for V and 4 bases for J; bases not matched to a gene: 9. Based on the CDR3 plus reference TRBV11-2 and TRBJ2-7, the full variable domain is EAGVAQSPRYKIIEKRQSVAFWCNPISGHATLYWYQQILGQGPKLLIQFQNNGVVDDSQLPKDRFSAERLKGVDSTLKIQPAKLEDSAVYLCASSPDSSGVYEQYFGPGTRLTVT.

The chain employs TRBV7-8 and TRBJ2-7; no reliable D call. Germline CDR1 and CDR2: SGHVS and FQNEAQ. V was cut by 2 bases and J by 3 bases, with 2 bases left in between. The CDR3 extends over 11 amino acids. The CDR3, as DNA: TGTGCCAGCAGCTTATACTACGAGCAGTACTTC. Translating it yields CASSLYYEQYF.

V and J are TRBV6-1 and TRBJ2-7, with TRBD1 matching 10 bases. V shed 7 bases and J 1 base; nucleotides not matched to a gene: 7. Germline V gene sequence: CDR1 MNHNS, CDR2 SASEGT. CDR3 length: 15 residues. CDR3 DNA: TGTGCCAGCACCCAAGGGGGACAGGGGTCCTACGAGCAGTACTTC. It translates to CASTQGGQGSYEQYF.

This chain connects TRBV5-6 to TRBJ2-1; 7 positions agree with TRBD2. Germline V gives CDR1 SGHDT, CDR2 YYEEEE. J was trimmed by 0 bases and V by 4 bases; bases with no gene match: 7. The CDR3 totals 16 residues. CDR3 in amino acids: CASSPTWGGSYNEQFF. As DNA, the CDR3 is TGTGCCAGCAGCCCCACCTGGGGGGGCTCCTACAATGAGCAGTTCTTC.